These 8 T cell receptor beta chains originate from one sample sequenced in a study of T cell responses to AZD1222 COVID-19 vaccine. TCRdb's copy holds only in-frame clones and misses some; the assay was immunoSEQ multiplex PCR. This sample has under 140,000 clones; 88% occur once, and the top ten carry 1.5% to 2%. Source: peripheral blood, taken on day 0 of AZD1222 vaccination. The receptors were sampled from an adult in good health.

The chain couples TRBV10-3 to TRBJ2-7, with TRBD2 identical over 8 bases. V was pared by 2 bases and J by 3 bases, with 3 bases of the junction left unmatched. This CDR3 comprises 14 residues. CDR1 is ENHRY, CDR2 SYGVKD, per germline. Here the CDR3 reads CAISEGLAGYEQYF. The CDR3 region has the DNA TGTGCCATCAGTGAGGGACTAGCTGGCTACGAGCAGTACTTC.

J is TRBJ2-1 and V is TRBV27; D uncertain. Germline assignment: CDR1 MNHEY and CDR2 SMNVEV (reference sequence). Trimming pared 6 bases from V and 0 bases from J, leaving 12 bases between. CDR3 length: 15 amino acids. Here the CDR3 reads CASSLALSSYNEQFF. The CDR3 DNA follows: TGTGCCAGCAGCCTGGCGTTGAGCTCCTACAATGAGCAGTTCTTC.

This clone was recorded a few times. The chain uses TRBV9 and TRBJ2-1, with TRBD2 identical over 11 bases. The germline gives CDR1 SGDLS, CDR2 YYNGEE. Losses at the gene ends were 4 bases for V and 7 bases for J; bases not matched to a gene: 7. The CDR3 loop spans 15 amino acids. The CDR3 loop reads CASSLGTSGFNEQFF. CDR3 nucleotide sequence: TGTGCCAGCAGCCTCGGGACTAGCGGATTTAATGAGCAGTTCTTC.

The chain joins TRBV6-5 to TRBJ2-6; the D gene is possibly TRBD1 (6 bases). The CDR3 runs 15 residues. Germline values: CDR1 MNHEY, CDR2 SVGAGI. The V and J ends lost 6 bases and 2 bases respectively, with 11 bases between them. The CDR3 reads CASSPRGTGANVLTF. In nucleotides, the CDR3 is TGTGCCAGCAGCCCCAGGGGAACTGGGGCCAACGTCCTGACTTTC.

The V and J genes are TRBV6-1 and TRBJ1-3; the D is unclear. Between the trimmed V and J ends, which lost 1 base and 0 bases, there was a span of 10 bases. This CDR3 comprises 16 residues. CDR1 is MNHNS and CDR2 is SASEGT in the germline V gene. The CDR3 coding sequence is TGTGCCAGCAGTGAAGGGTACGGATCCTCTGGAAACACCATATATTTT. Translation: CASSEGYGSSGNTIYF.

This sequence joins TRBV19 and TRBJ1-2; perhaps TRBD1 as D (6 bases). The germline V gene has CDR1 LNHDA and CDR2 SQIVND (reference sequence). Trimming left V 6 bases short and J 3 bases short, with 14 bases between. CDR3 length equals 14 residues. CDR3 sequence: CASRIQGGDYGYTF. The DNA of the CDR3 is TGTGCCAGTAGGATACAGGGAGGCGACTATGGCTACACCTTC.

The chain recombines TRBV4-1 with TRBJ2-3; tentatively, D is TRBD1 or TRBD2 (5 bases each). Trimming shortened V by 0 bases and J by 0 bases, and 19 bases separated the two germline ends. This CDR3 region has 19 residues. Germline loops: CDR1 MGHRA, CDR2 YSYEKL. The CDR3 DNA is TGCGCCAGCAGCCAAGATTCTGGGACGTTCATACCTAGCACAGATACGCAGTATTTT. Translation: CASSQDSGTFIPSTDTQYF.

This clone came up once. This chain joins TRBV7-9 and TRBJ2-7, with D perhaps TRBD1 (5 bases). V was clipped by 2 bases and J by 5 bases, with 7 bases between them. The CDR3 loop spans 12 amino acids. Per the germline V gene, CDR1 is SEHNR and CDR2 is FQNEAQ (reference sequence). The CDR3 spells CASSLSGNEQYF. CDR3 nucleotide sequence: TGTGCCAGCAGCTTATCAGGGAACGAGCAGTACTTC. The full variable domain, completed using reference TRBV7-9 and TRBJ2-7, is DTGVSQNPRHKITKRGQNVTFRCDPISEHNRLYWYRQTLGQGPEFLTYFQNEAQLEKSRLLSDRFSAERPKGSFSTLEIQRTEQGDSAMYLCASSLSGNEQYFGPGTRLTVT.